Here is one TCR beta chain with its context. Its antigen is unknown. The data originate from a study of glioma-infiltrating T cells. Study conclusions and caveats: Above-expected tissue-blood divergence occurred in all gliomas, most in low-grade ones.

Germline loops: CDR1 MNHEY, CDR2 SVGAGI. The CDR3 contains 13 residues. V was trimmed by 11 bases and J by 5 bases, leaving 18 bases between them. Using RNA template, CDR3s of TCR alpha and beta were amplified with iRepertoire arm-PCR. TCRdb analysed the multiplex PCR reads with MiXCR anew, one entry per CDR3 protein. The sample contains around 390,000 distinct CDR3 sequences, around 38% of which appear only once. Sequencing was performed on glioma tissue, nonneoplastic brain tissue, or PBMCs (not recorded which). V usage is TRBV6-5 and J usage is TRBJ1-2; D might be TRBD1 (5 bases). This sequence originates from a human donor with low-grade glioma or glioblastoma, undergoing nonglioma brain surgery, or in good health (not recorded which). The CDR3 spells CAAHRSTGYGYTF. The CDR3 nucleotides read TGTGCCGCCCACAGGTCCACCGGTTATGGCTACACCTTC.